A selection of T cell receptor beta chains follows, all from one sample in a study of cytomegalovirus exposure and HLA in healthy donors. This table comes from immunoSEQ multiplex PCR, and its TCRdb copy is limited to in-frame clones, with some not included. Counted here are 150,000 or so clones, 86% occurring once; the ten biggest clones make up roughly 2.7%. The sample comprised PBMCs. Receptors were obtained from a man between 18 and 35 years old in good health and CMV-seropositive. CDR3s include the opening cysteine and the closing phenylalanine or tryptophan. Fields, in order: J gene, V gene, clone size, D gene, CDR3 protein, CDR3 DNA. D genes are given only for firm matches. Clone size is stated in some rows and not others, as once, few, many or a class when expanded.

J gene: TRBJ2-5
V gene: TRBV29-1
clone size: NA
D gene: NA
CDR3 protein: CSGQGGETQYF
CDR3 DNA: TGCAGCGGGCAGGGAGGAGAGACCCAGTACTTC

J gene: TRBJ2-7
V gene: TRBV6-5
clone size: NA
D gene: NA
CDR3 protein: CASSYYGGGAYEQYF
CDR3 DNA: TGTGCCAGCAGTTACTATGGTGGGGGGGCTTACGAGCAGTACTTC

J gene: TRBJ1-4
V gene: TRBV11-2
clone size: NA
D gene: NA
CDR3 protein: CASSPSLNEKLFF
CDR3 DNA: TGTGCCAGCAGCCCCTCCCTTAATGAAAAACTGTTTTTT

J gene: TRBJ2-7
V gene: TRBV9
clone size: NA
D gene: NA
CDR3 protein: CASSPPRGYEQYF
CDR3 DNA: TGTGCCAGCAGCCCCCCCCGGGGGTACGAGCAGTACTTC

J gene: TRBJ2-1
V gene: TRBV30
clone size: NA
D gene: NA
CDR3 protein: CAWSPGSSRLDEQFF
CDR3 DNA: TGTGCCTGGAGTCCCGGTAGTAGCCGACTCGATGAGCAGTTCTTC

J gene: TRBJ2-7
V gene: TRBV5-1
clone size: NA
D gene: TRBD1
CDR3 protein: CATRVGTVWDEQYF
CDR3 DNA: TGCGCCACCCGGGTCGGGACAGTCTGGGACGAGCAGTACTTC

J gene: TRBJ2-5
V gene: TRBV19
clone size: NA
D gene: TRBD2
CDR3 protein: CASSIGSGVAQETQYF
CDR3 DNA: TGTGCCAGTAGTATAGGTAGCGGGGTAGCCCAAGAGACCCAGTACTTC

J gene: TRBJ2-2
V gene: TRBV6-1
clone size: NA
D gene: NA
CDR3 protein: CASSEQMNTGELFF
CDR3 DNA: TGTGCCAGCAGTGAACAGATGAACACCGGGGAGCTGTTTTTT

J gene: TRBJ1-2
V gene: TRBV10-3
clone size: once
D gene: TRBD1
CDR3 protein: CAIIRDRNFTNYGYTF
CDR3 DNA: TGTGCCATCATCCGGGACAGGAACTTTACCAACTATGGCTACACCTTC

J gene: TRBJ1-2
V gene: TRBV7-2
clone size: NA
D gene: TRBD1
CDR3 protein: CASSLGGGVYGYTF
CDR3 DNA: TGTGCCAGCAGCTTAGGAGGGGGCGTCTATGGCTACACCTTC

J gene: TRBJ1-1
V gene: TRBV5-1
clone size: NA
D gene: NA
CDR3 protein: CASSTGQMNTEAFF
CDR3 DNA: TGCGCCAGCAGCACCGGACAGATGAACACTGAAGCTTTCTTT